This T cell receptor (beta chain) was recovered during a study of T cells in Graves' hyperthyroidism and ophthalmopathy. General study findings and limits: In simple terms, a model built on 13 V-J features told ophthalmopathy apart from stable hyperthyroidism. Ophthalmopathy prediction by the model preceded onset by a median about 6.8 months.

For ophthalmopathy patients, the Clinical Activity Score was at least 3 and the NOSPECS grade at least 4; duration was under 3 months. PBMCs were obtained from 7.5 to 10 ml fresh peripheral blood. Germline assignment: CDR1 SNHLY and CDR2 FYNNEI. The CDR3 extends over 13 amino acids. Trimming stripped 1 base from V and 1 base from J, with 4 bases between. This clonotype has a count of ten or more. Antigen unknown. Regions amplified from RNA transcripts were the TCR beta CDR3 regions. Carried out on the TCR CDR3, a first-round RT-PCR used the HTBI primer set. One entry per CDR3 protein, called by TCRdb with MiXCR from the multiplex PCR reads. The table records 560,000 or so distinct CDR3 sequences, about 20% of them present only once.

The chain couples TRBV2 to TRBJ1-1; D is ambiguous. This clonotype was obtained from a man aged 40-49 years with Graves' ophthalmopathy. Material for sequencing was blood. CDR3 amino acids: CASSEGGNTEAFF. The CDR3 region has the DNA TGTGCCAGCAGTGAAGGAGGGAACACTGAAGCTTTCTTT.